This section outlines one T cell receptor (beta chain) sequence together with its context. As yet, its antigen is unknown. The sample originates from a study of T cells expressing NK-cell markers. Points from the study as a whole: A range of roughly 1.0-8% of CD8+ T cells consisted of dominant NKG2C+ clonotypes in six donors.

Following a re-call of the 5' RACE reads, TCRdb has one entry per CDR3 protein and lacks DNA. The sample includes approximately 150,000 distinct CDR3 sequences. The CDR3 consists of 16 residues. Germline V gives CDR1 SGDLS, CDR2 YYNGEE. The J gene is TRBJ2-7, the V gene TRBV9; TCRdb's D call of TRBD2 is untestable without DNA. This TCR came from a man between 18 and 35 years old in good health. Material: blood T cells: a sorted CD56 or NKG2C T cell subset, CD4+ or CD8+ T cells, or bulk PBMC T cells (not recorded which). The CDR3 spells CASSAEGLAGGYEQYF.